These 26 T cell receptor beta chains share one sample of origin, sequenced in a study of blood T cell repertoires in COVID-19. Sequenced by immunoSEQ multiplex PCR; TCRdb stores in-frame clones only, minus some. This table holds 45,000 to 50,000 clones, 80% to 90% found once. The sequenced sample consisted of peripheral blood. These receptors originate from a woman at least 80 years old with COVID-19, enrolled during active disease.

The rearrangement joins TRBV3-1 (or the pseudogene TRBV3-2) to TRBJ1-2; D ambiguous. V was clipped by 4 bases and J by 0 bases, with 12 bases between them. The CDR3 covers 15 residues. CDR1 and CDR2 (germline): LGHDT, YNNKEL (reference sequence). Written as DNA, the CDR3 is TGTGCCAGCAGCCCTCTCGGGTCTGCTAACTATGGCTACACCTTC. Translated: CASSPLGSANYGYTF.

The chain employs TRBV18 and TRBJ2-7; 8 bases align to TRBD1. CDR1 KGHSH and CDR2 LQKENI come from the germline V gene. This CDR3 contains 15 residues. J gave up 4 bases and V 2 bases, and 7 bases lay outside the gene matches. CDR3 coding DNA: TGTGCCAGCTCACCAGCGGCAGGGGGCCAGTACGAGCAGTACTTC. Translating gives CASSPAAGGQYEQYF. Full variable domain (missing parts from reference TRBV18 and TRBJ2-7): NAGVMQNPRHLVRRRGQEARLRCSPMKGHSHVYWYRQLPEEGLKFMVYLQKENIIDESGMPKERFSAEFPKEGPSILRIQQVVRGDSAAYFCASSPAAGGQYEQYFGPGTRLTVT.

The chain carries TRBV5-6 and TRBJ1-2, with TRBD1 matching 7 bases. The germline V gene encodes CDR1 SGHDT and CDR2 YYEEEE. V dropped 4 bases and J dropped 2; count of bases not matched to a gene: 8. The CDR3 has 15 residues. The CDR3 reads CASSAAGTANYGYTF. CDR3 sequence (DNA): TGTGCCAGCAGCGCCGCCGGGACAGCAAACTATGGCTACACCTTC.

The chain employs TRBV7-9 and TRBJ1-6, with a weak D call TRBD1 (5 bases). This CDR3 is 15 amino acids long. The germline gives CDR1 SEHNR, CDR2 FQNEAQ (reference sequence). The ends were cut back, 1 base at V and 12 bases at J, with 16 bases in the middle. The CDR3 DNA reads as TGTGCCAGCAGCTTAGGAGGGGCCGGGGGGATACCCCTCCACTTT. This encodes CASSLGGAGGIPLHF.

This chain links TRBV7-2 with TRBJ1-2; no clear D gene. CDR1 is SGHTA, CDR2 FQGNSA, per germline. Deletions cut 0 bases from V and 8 bases from J, with 10 bases between. The CDR3 runs to 13 residues. The CDR3, as DNA: TGTGCCAGCAGCTTAGCGCGGACTGAGGGCTACACCTTC. This codes for CASSLARTEGYTF.

The chain is built from TRBV6-5 and TRBJ1-3; 9 bases align to TRBD1. Germline V gene data show CDR1 as MNHEY and CDR2 as SVGAGI. Trimming took 0 bases from V and 6 from J; bases not matched to a gene: 6. The CDR3 loop spans 16 amino acids. In DNA, the CDR3 is TGTGCCAGCAGTTACTCGGGACAGGGACCAGTAAACACCATATATTTT. Translation gives CASSYSGQGPVNTIYF.

This chain joins TRBV18 and TRBJ1-1; unclear D gene. Trimming stripped 5 bases from V and 0 bases from J, with 7 bases between. From germline, CDR1 is KGHSH and CDR2 LQKENI. The CDR3 spans 13 residues. CDR3 sequence (DNA): TGTGCCAGCTCAGAACAACTGAACACTGAAGCTTTCTTT. Residues: CASSEQLNTEAFF.

The chain employs TRBV6-2 or TRBV6-3 and TRBJ2-3, with 9 bases aligning to TRBD1. The germline V gene has CDR1 MNHEY and CDR2 SVGEGT. Trimming cost V 2 bases and J 2 bases; bases outside gene matches: 8. The CDR3 loop spans 17 amino acids. The CDR3 region has the DNA TGTGCCAGCAGTTACAGACCCGACAGGGGGATCACAGATACGCAGTATTTT. Translation gives CASSYRPDRGITDTQYF.

This clone was seen a single time. V usage is TRBV25-1 and J usage is TRBJ2-7, with 7 bases identical to TRBD1. CDR1 and CDR2 from the germline V gene are MGHDK and SYGVNS. V was clipped by 1 base and J by 6 bases; unmatched bases: 6. CDR3 length equals 14 residues. The CDR3 coding sequence is TGTGCCAGCAGTGAATCCGGGACAGTCAGCGAGCAGTACTTC. Amino acid sequence: CASSESGTVSEQYF.

V usage is TRBV5-1 and J usage is TRBJ1-6; D may be TRBD1 (6 bases). The CDR3 is 15 residues long. Germline CDR1 SGHRS, CDR2 YFSETQ. Trimming took off 5 bases at V and 2 bases at J, with 11 bases between the two ends. The chain's CDR3 is CASRGQGTYNSPLHF. The DNA for the CDR3 is TGCGCCAGCAGAGGGCAGGGGACCTATAATTCACCCCTCCACTTT.

This chain uses TRBV6-6 with TRBJ2-7; D might be TRBD2 (5 bases). CDR3 size: 14 residues. Germline CDR1 reads MNHNY; CDR2 reads SVGAGI (reference sequence). V dropped 7 bases and J dropped 5 bases, with 18 bases sitting between them. CDR3 residues: CASTPRSRAHEQYF. CDR3 in DNA: TGTGCCAGCACCCCTCGATCGAGGGCCCACGAGCAGTACTTC.

A single count supports this clone. The chain is built from TRBV30 and TRBJ1-6; 7 bases agree with TRBD1. The CDR3 totals 13 residues. Germline V gene data show CDR1 as GTSNPN and CDR2 as SVGIG (reference sequence). V lost 1 base, J lost 9 bases, and 3 bases stayed unmatched. The DNA of the CDR3 is TGTGCCTGGAGTGGACAGGGAGTTTCACCCCTCCACTTT. Its protein product is CAWSGQGVSPLHF.

This clone has only a few counts. J is TRBJ1-5 and V is TRBV3-1 (or the pseudogene TRBV3-2), with D tentatively TRBD1 (5 bases). The CDR3 spans 12 residues. CDR1 LGHDT and CDR2 YNNKEL come from the germline V gene (reference sequence). V was trimmed by 3 bases and J by 9 bases, leaving 9 bases between them. CDR3 loop: CASSQSGGPQHF. The CDR3 bases are TGTGCCAGCAGCCAGTCGGGGGGGCCCCAGCATTTT.

The chain employs TRBV2 and TRBJ2-4; 8 bases line up with TRBD1. The CDR3 length is 15 residues. J lost 4 bases, V lost 2 bases, and 4 bases had no gene match. Germline-derived CDR1 and CDR2 are SNHLY and FYNNEI. CDR3 nucleotide sequence: TGTGCCAGCAGTGAAAGGAGACAGGGGAAAAACATTCAGTACTTC. Translating gives CASSERRQGKNIQYF.

The gene calls are TRBV18 and TRBJ2-5; D call uncertain. The CDR3 spans 14 residues. Germline-derived CDR1 and CDR2 are KGHSH and LQKENI. Between the trimmed V and J ends, which lost 1 base and 5 bases, there was a span of 11 bases. The CDR3 nucleotides are TGTGCCAGCTCACCACAGCCGGGTGGGGAGACCCAGTACTTC. This codes for CASSPQPGGETQYF.

The CDR3 nucleotides read TGTGCCAGCAGCTTGGGGTCGAGCTCTGGGGCCAACGTCCTGACTTTC. Amino acids: CASSLGSSSGANVLTF. The chain recombines TRBV5-4 with TRBJ2-6; no firm D call. The V gene lost 0 bases and the J gene lost 0 bases, with 7 bases spanning the gap. This CDR3 comprises 16 residues. Per the germline V gene, CDR1 is SGHNT and CDR2 is YYREEE (reference sequence).

The rearrangement links TRBV19 to TRBJ1-2; D perhaps matches TRBD1 (6 bases). Germline V gene data show CDR1 as LNHDA and CDR2 as SQIVND (reference sequence). This CDR3 has 14 residues. Trimming removed 3 bases from V and 4 bases from J, with 12 bases in between. CDR3 in DNA: TGTGCCAGTAGTATTGGGGGGGCCACCTATGGCTACACCTTC. It yields the protein CASSIGGATYGYTF. The whole variable domain, remainder taken from reference TRBV19 and TRBJ1-2, is DGGITQSPKYLFRKEGQNVTLSCEQNLNHDAMYWYRQDPGQGLRLIYYSQIVNDFQKGDIAEGYSVSREKKESFPLTVTSAQKNPTAFYLCASSIGGATYGYTFGSGTRLTVV.

For this clone: The germline gene is not matched at one end of the junction; a read error may be the cause. The gene calls are TRBV5-6 and TRBJ2-5; possible D gene TRBD2, 5 bases. Germline V lookup: CDR1 SGHDT, CDR2 YYEEEE. The CDR3 has 14 residues. The CDR3 loop reads CASSLMSGWESQYF. The CDR3 coding sequence is TGTGCCAGCAGCTTGATGAGTGGTTGGGAGAGCCAGTACTTC.

DNA of the CDR3: TGTGCCAGTAGTACGCGACAGGGGAACGAGCAGTACTTC. The encoded protein is CASSTRQGNEQYF. This rearrangement joins TRBV19 to TRBJ2-7; the match to TRBD1 covers 8 bases. Germline trimming cut 4 bases from V and 5 bases from J; bases unmatched to any gene: 4. The CDR3 has 13 residues. Germline CDR1 is LNHDA and CDR2 is SQIVND (reference sequence).

This chain links TRBV28 with TRBJ1-2; 9 bases line up with TRBD1. V lost 6 bases, J lost 7 bases, and 9 bases stayed unmatched. The CDR3 extends over 14 amino acids. Per the germline V gene, CDR1 is MDHEN and CDR2 is SYDVKM. The CDR3 DNA follows: TGTGCCAGCAGCCGAGAAACAGGGGGCTTTGGCTACACCTTC. Translating it yields CASSRETGGFGYTF.

CDR3 nucleotide sequence: TGTGCCAGCAGTTTTACGACTCCCCAGGGAGGGACTTCTAATGAAAAACTGTTTTTT. It is translated as CASSFTTPQGGTSNEKLFF. The rearrangement uses TRBV28 and TRBJ1-4; tentative D call: TRBD1 (5 bases). The germline V gene encodes CDR1 MDHEN and CDR2 SYDVKM. The V gene lost 3 bases and the J gene lost 3 bases, with 23 bases spanning the gap. The CDR3 has 19 residues.

The chain is built from TRBV11-3 and TRBJ2-5; TRBD2 aligns across 7 bases. The V segment lost 2 bases and the J segment 9 bases; nucleotides outside the gene matches: 6. The CDR3 has 13 residues. Germline CDR1 is SGHNT and CDR2 is YENEEA. DNA of the CDR3: TGTGCCAGCAGCTTAACAGGCCGGGGGGCCCAGTACTTC. It is translated as CASSLTGRGAQYF.

The rearrangement uses TRBV27 and TRBJ2-1; TRBD2 agrees at 9 bases. Per germline, CDR1 MNHEY and CDR2 SMNVEV (reference sequence). The length of the CDR3 is 19 residues. V dropped 3 bases and J dropped 5; count of bases not matched to a gene: 17. DNA for the CDR3: TGTGCCAGCAGTTTCTCTCTTTCACTTAGCGGGGGACCGAACAATGAGCAGTTCTTC. It codes for CASSFSLSLSGGPNNEQFF.

The CDR3 protein is CASSIGQGAVGNQPQHF. The DNA of the CDR3 is TGTGCCAGTAGTATAGGACAGGGGGCTGTGGGCAATCAGCCCCAGCATTTT. The gene calls are TRBV19 and TRBJ1-5; TRBD1 matches 10 bases. Germline V gives CDR1 LNHDA, CDR2 SQIVND (reference sequence). The CDR3 consists of 17 residues. The ends lost 1 base at V and 2 bases at J; junction bases unmatched: 5. Together with reference TRBV19 and TRBJ1-5, the CDR3 gives the full variable domain: DGGITQSPKYLFRKEGQNVTLSCEQNLNHDAMYWYRQDPGQGLRLIYYSQIVNDFQKGDIAEGYSVSREKKESFPLTVTSAQKNPTAFYLCASSIGQGAVGNQPQHFGDGTRLSIL.

The CDR3 sequence: CASSPRAGQGKTKLFF. The CDR3 DNA sequence: TGTGCCAGCTCACCAAGGGCGGGACAGGGTAAAACCAAACTGTTTTTT. This chain joins TRBV18 and TRBJ1-4; 9 bases are a match to TRBD1. The CDR3 totals 16 residues. Germline-derived CDR1 and CDR2 are KGHSH and LQKENI. J lost 11 bases, V lost 2 bases, and 12 bases had no gene match.

This clone appeared a single time. The J gene is TRBJ1-6, the V gene TRBV7-9; D is perhaps TRBD1 (5 bases). Germline V gene lookup returns CDR1 SEHNR and CDR2 FQNEAQ (reference sequence). CDR3 length: 16 residues. V was cut by 8 bases and J by 0 bases, with 14 bases left in between. Here the CDR3 reads CASGDSLSSYNSPLHF. The CDR3 DNA follows: TGTGCCAGCGGGGACTCCCTGAGCTCCTATAATTCACCCCTCCACTTT.